One and the same sample provided the 25 T cell receptor beta chains below, sequenced in a study of OX40 agonist ivuxolimab in advanced cancers. Profiling relied on immunoSEQ multiplex PCR, and the TCRdb table lists in-frame clones only, not all of them. This repertoire shows some 50,000 clones, roughly 79% found once; its top ten account for 7.9%. The sequencing used CD4+ or CD8+ T cells sorted from blood, collected in a trial of the OX40 agonist ivuxolimab. The origin of the receptors is an adult with an advanced solid tumor such as melanoma, head and neck, liver or kidney cancer.

The CDR3 DNA sequence: TGTGCCTGGACGGGACAGGGGGCCCGGTATGAGCAGTTCTTC. Translating gives CAWTGQGARYEQFF. The V gene is TRBV30, the J gene TRBJ2-1; 12 positions agree with TRBD1. V lost 4 bases, J lost 8 bases, and 6 bases stayed unmatched. In germline, CDR1 is GTSNPN, CDR2 SVGIG (reference sequence). The CDR3 runs 14 residues.

The chain couples TRBV5-6 to TRBJ2-5; D is unclear. Germline V gives CDR1 SGHDT, CDR2 YYEEEE. V lost 1 base and J lost 4, with 11 bases in between. CDR3 size: 14 residues. CDR3 DNA: TGTGCCAGCAGCTTGTTTCAGATGGGAGAGACCCAGTACTTC. Residues: CASSLFQMGETQYF.

As to this clone: Other nucleotide sequences from this sample produce the same CDR3. V usage is TRBV5-1 and J usage is TRBJ2-5, with no clear D. The length of the CDR3 is 16 residues. Trimming took off 4 bases at V and 1 base at J, with 17 bases between the two ends. CDR1 SGHRS and CDR2 YFSETQ come from the germline V gene. CDR3 sequence (DNA): TGCGCCAGCAGCACTGGTGGGCGGTACGCCCAAGAGACCCAGTACTTC. Translating gives CASSTGGRYAQETQYF.

The rearrangement joins TRBV21-1 to TRBJ2-1; the table's D call TRBD2 went unverified against the DNA. TRBV21-1 has pseudogene status. The CDR3 covers 16 residues. CDR3 region: CASSKEEREQWYEQFF. Here the CDR3 DNA reads TGTGCCAGCAGCAAAGAGGAGCGGGAACAATGGTATGAGCAGTTCTTC.

The chain has TRBV6-5 and TRBJ2-2; the match to TRBD1 covers 8 bases. Germline CDR1 and CDR2: MNHEY and SVGAGI. Trimming took 0 bases from V and 5 from J; bases not matched to a gene: 5. This CDR3 comprises 16 residues. The CDR3 bases are TGTGCCAGCAGTTACTCAGGACAGGGAGGTACCGGGGAGCTGTTTTTT. The encoded protein is CASSYSGQGGTGELFF.

This chain joins TRBV6-1 and TRBJ2-7, with D unresolved. Germline V lookup: CDR1 MNHNS, CDR2 SASEGT. CDR3 size: 14 residues. V was shortened by 5 bases and J by 2 bases, with 13 bases between the two germline ends. CDR3 amino acids: CASSPWVAAYEQYF. In DNA form, the CDR3 reads TGTGCCAGCAGTCCATGGGTAGCAGCCTACGAGCAGTACTTC.

The gene calls are TRBV25-1 and TRBJ2-5, with 10 bases lining up with TRBD2. V gave up 3 bases and J gave up 7 bases; unmatched junction bases: 8. The CDR3 spans 15 residues. CDR1 MGHDK and CDR2 SYGVNS come from the germline V gene. CDR3 amino acids: CASSDASGSRGTQYF. CDR3 nucleotides: TGTGCCAGCAGTGATGCTAGCGGGAGCAGAGGGACCCAGTACTTC.

The chain combines TRBV4-3 with TRBJ1-3, with D uncertain. The CDR3 is made up of 11 amino acids. Germline CDR1 and CDR2: LGHNA and YSLEER. Trimming removed 2 bases from V and 8 bases from J, with 4 bases in between. CDR3 loop: CASSQSHTIYF. CDR3 sequence (DNA): TGCGCCAGCAGCCAATCCCACACCATATATTTT.

The chain combines TRBV18 with TRBJ2-5; 9 positions agree with TRBD2. Germline values: CDR1 KGHSH, CDR2 LQKENI. The length of the CDR3 is 14 residues. The V and J ends lost 3 bases and 4 bases, in that order; junction bases with no gene match: 3. CDR3 amino acids: CASSPGAGGETQYF. CDR3 DNA sequence: TGTGCCAGCTCACCTGGAGCGGGAGGAGAGACCCAGTACTTC.

The genes are TRBV5-1 and TRBJ2-6; no reliable D call. Trimming removed 0 bases at V and 1 base at J, with 8 bases between. Germline V gene sequence: CDR1 SGHRS, CDR2 YFSETQ. This CDR3 is 16 amino acids long. As DNA, the CDR3 is TGCGCCAGCAGCTTGGCCCCAGGTTCTGGGGCCAACGTCCTGACTTTC. This translates into CASSLAPGSGANVLTF.

This chain uses TRBV7-2 with TRBJ2-6; D gene ambiguous. V lost 4 bases, J lost 0 bases, and 10 bases lay in between. Germline assignment: CDR1 SGHTA and CDR2 FQGNSA. The CDR3 is made up of 16 amino acids. CDR3 DNA: TGTGCCAGCAGCTCTAGACCGGGCTCTGGGGCCAACGTCCTGACTTTC. Translated: CASSSRPGSGANVLTF.

The chain has TRBV5-1 and TRBJ2-1, with 7 bases lining up with TRBD1. Germline V CDR1 and CDR2: SGHRS, YFSETQ. This CDR3 has 12 amino acids. Trimming took 4 bases from V and 6 from J; bases not matched to a gene: 1. The CDR3 loop is CASSRTGNEQFF. The DNA for the CDR3 is TGCGCCAGCAGCCGGACAGGCAATGAGCAGTTCTTC.

The chain couples TRBV7-8 to TRBJ2-2; D remains ambiguous. CDR3 length equals 14 residues. Germline CDR1 is SGHVS and CDR2 is FQNEAQ. V was clipped by 2 bases and J by 5 bases, with 9 bases between them. CDR3 sequence reads: CASSLWVGTGELFF. CDR3 in DNA: TGTGCCAGCAGCTTATGGGTGGGGACCGGGGAGCTGTTTTTT.

This clone occurred once. The chain employs TRBV5-8 and TRBJ2-3; D remains ambiguous. V gave up 2 bases and J gave up 3 bases, with 10 bases separating them. Germline V gene lookup returns CDR1 SGHTS and CDR2 YDEGEE. This CDR3 is 14 amino acids long. The CDR3 sequence: CASSFGWTTDTQYF. In DNA form, the CDR3 reads TGTGCCAGCAGCTTCGGTTGGACGACAGATACGCAGTATTTT.

The chain combines TRBV7-9 with TRBJ2-1; a possible D gene is TRBD2 (6 bases). Germline V lookup: CDR1 SEHNR, CDR2 FQNEAQ (reference sequence). The CDR3 is 13 residues long. Trimming took 4 bases from V and 4 from J, leaving 8 bases between them. The CDR3 nucleotides are TGTGCCAGCAGCTCGGGACTTTACAATGAGCAGTTCTTC. Protein sequence: CASSSGLYNEQFF.

The sample holds a few counts of this clone. V gene TRBV28 combines with J gene TRBJ1-1, with 12 bases identical to TRBD1. The CDR3 covers 19 residues. The J segment lost 7 bases and the V segment lost 3 bases, leaving 18 bases of the junction unmatched. Germline-derived CDR1 and CDR2 are MDHEN and SYDVKM. The CDR3 DNA reads TGTGCCAGCAGTTTGGTAGGTTCGGGACAGGGGGCGCTCAGTAATGAAGCTTTCTTT. Protein product: CASSLVGSGQGALSNEAFF.

As DNA, the CDR3 is TGTGCCAGTAGTATTGGAGGGCCAAGCGCCACAGATACGCAGTATTTT. Translating it yields CASSIGGPSATDTQYF. The chain employs TRBV19 and TRBJ2-3; D may be TRBD2 (6 bases). Germline V CDR1 and CDR2: LNHDA, SQIVND (reference sequence). The V end lost 3 bases, the J end lost 2 bases, and 15 bases lay between the germline ends. The CDR3 is 16 amino acids. Combining the CDR3 with reference TRBV19 and TRBJ2-3 gives the whole variable domain DGGITQSPKYLFRKEGQNVTLSCEQNLNHDAMYWYRQDPGQGLRLIYYSQIVNDFQKGDIAEGYSVSREKKESFPLTVTSAQKNPTAFYLCASSIGGPSATDTQYFGPGTRLTVL.

The chain employs TRBV4-2 and TRBJ1-6; D is unclear. The V and J ends lost 1 base and 0 bases respectively, with 7 bases between them. Per germline, CDR1 LGHNA and CDR2 YNFKEQ. CDR3 size: 16 residues. CDR3 protein: CASSQVTISYNSPLHF. In DNA, the CDR3 is TGTGCCAGCAGCCAAGTTACAATCTCCTATAATTCACCCCTCCACTTT.

This clone came up a few times. The chain combines TRBV6-5 with TRBJ1-1, with D perhaps TRBD1 (5 bases). The CDR3 contains 12 residues. Per germline, CDR1 MNHEY and CDR2 SVGAGI. Trimming shortened V by 6 bases and J by 8 bases, and 13 bases separated the two germline ends. CDR3 in DNA: TGTGCCAGCAGCTTTGGGGCCGGCGAAGCTTTCTTT. This codes for CASSFGAGEAFF.

This clone occurred a few times. The genes are TRBV6-5 and TRBJ2-1; D not certain. V lost 6 bases to trimming and J lost 9 bases, with 18 bases between them. Germline V CDR1 and CDR2: MNHEY, SVGAGI. CDR3 length: 14 amino acids. The CDR3 loop reads CASSPSSFAGEQFF. CDR3 in DNA: TGTGCCAGCAGCCCTTCTTCCTTTGCCGGTGAGCAGTTCTTC.

The rearrangement links TRBV6-9 to TRBJ1-1; D not certain. Germline assignment: CDR1 MNHGY and CDR2 SVAAGI. The length of the CDR3 is 14 residues. V was trimmed by 2 bases and J by 1 base, leaving 8 bases between them. CDR3 bases: TGTGCCAGCAGTTATATGCCGGGGAACACTGAAGCTTTCTTT. It translates to CASSYMPGNTEAFF.

The J gene is TRBJ2-7, the V gene TRBV30, with 8 bases aligning to TRBD1. After removal of 3 bases from V and 5 bases from J, the junction contained 12 bases not matched to a gene. Germline V lookup: CDR1 GTSNPN, CDR2 SVGIG (reference sequence). The CDR3 runs to 15 residues. The CDR3 loop reads CAWRPPGDRGNEQYF. The DNA for the CDR3 is TGTGCCTGGAGGCCCCCCGGAGACAGGGGTAACGAGCAGTACTTC.

V gene TRBV19 combines with J gene TRBJ2-7, with 10 bases fitting TRBD2. This CDR3 contains 15 residues. The germline V gene encodes CDR1 LNHDA and CDR2 SQIVND (reference sequence). V gave up 5 bases and J gave up 0 bases; unmatched junction bases: 4. The CDR3 coding sequence is TGTGCCAGTAGTCGTGGACTAGCGGACTCCTACGAGCAGTACTTC. This encodes CASSRGLADSYEQYF.

This clone was seen only once. V and J are TRBV7-8 and TRBJ1-5; perhaps TRBD1 as D (6 bases). There are 18 residues in the CDR3. Germline loops: CDR1 SGHVS, CDR2 FQNEAQ. V dropped 2 bases and J dropped 3 bases, with 20 bases sitting between them. The CDR3 protein is CASSLSSRDIGFNQPQHF. The CDR3 region has the DNA TGTGCCAGCAGCTTAAGTTCGCGGGACATAGGTTTCAATCAGCCCCAGCATTTT.

The CDR3 DNA reads TGTGCCAGCAGCTTGTGGGACACTTACTACGAGCAGTACTTC. Protein product: CASSLWDTYYEQYF. The rearrangement joins TRBV5-6 to TRBJ2-7; possible D gene TRBD1, 6 bases. The CDR3 spans 14 residues. With 1 base removed from V and 3 bases from J, the gap between germline ends came to 11 bases. Germline loops: CDR1 SGHDT, CDR2 YYEEEE.